The 31 T cell receptor beta chains reported below all come from one sample, sequenced in a study of T-cell memory formation after mild COVID-19. TCRdb redid the calling of the 5' RACE reads with MiXCR, one entry per CDR3 protein. The profile shows roughly 240,000 distinct CDR3 sequences, roughly 17% of them singletons. The sequencing sample was made of PBMCs or a T cell subset sorted from them (not recorded which). The source of these receptors is a man aged 18 to 30 who had mild COVID-19 (a few samples of this study predate the infection). Cell type and time point are not known.

This clonotype appeared a few times. The chain is built from TRBV7-2 and TRBJ1-2, with D perhaps matching TRBD1 (6 bases). V lost 6 bases and J 7 bases, leaving 27 bases between the germline ends. CDR3 size: 17 residues. Germline V gene data show CDR1 as SGHTA and CDR2 as FQGNSA. In nucleotides, the CDR3 is TGTGCCAGCAGAACAAATCCGACAGGAGTAACCTTCGGTGGCTACACCTTC. Its protein product is CASRTNPTGVTFGGYTF. The full variable domain, with the rest looked up from reference TRBV7-2 and TRBJ1-2, is GAGVSQSPSNKVTEKGKDVELRCDPISGHTALYWYRQSLGQGLEFLIYFQGNSAPDKSGLPSDRFSAERTGGSVSTLTIQRTQQEDSAVYLCASRTNPTGVTFGGYTFGSGTRLTVV.

Many counts were recorded for this clonotype. The chain employs TRBV20-1 and TRBJ2-3; D remains unclear. V was clipped by 2 bases and J by 3 bases, with 9 bases between them. Germline CDR1 is DFQATT and CDR2 is SNEGSKA (reference sequence). CDR3 length: 13 amino acids. CDR3 DNA sequence: TGCAGTGCTAGATGGACCTTGACAGATACGCAGTATTTT. Protein sequence: CSARWTLTDTQYF.

This clonotype was seen more than once but under ten times. J is TRBJ2-1 and V is TRBV11-2, with 11 bases lining up with TRBD2. Germline loops: CDR1 SGHAT, CDR2 FQNNGV. J lost 8 bases, V lost 5 bases, and 5 bases had no gene match. This CDR3 region has 14 residues. As DNA, the CDR3 is TGTGCCAGCAGCGTACTAGCGGGGGTCCATGAGCAGTTCTTC. Translation: CASSVLAGVHEQFF.

The V and J genes are TRBV12-3 or TRBV12-4 and TRBJ1-5; 8 bases map to TRBD1. The CDR3 runs 16 residues. The V gene end was trimmed by 5 bases and the J gene end by 0 bases; junction bases not matched to a gene: 6. The CDR3 loop is CASSPGQGYSNQPQHF. CDR3 nucleotide sequence: TGTGCCAGCAGTCCCGGACAGGGATATAGCAATCAGCCCCAGCATTTT.

V and J are TRBV6-2 or TRBV6-3 and TRBJ2-3; D unclear. Germline CDR1 is MNHEY and CDR2 is SVGEGT. The germline V and J ends were trimmed by 7 bases and 2 bases, with 25 bases remaining between them. CDR3 size: 18 residues. The CDR3 DNA reads TGTGCCAGCACCACTACGGCGATATTTTCCGGAAACACAGATACGCAGTATTTT. Translating it yields CASTTTAIFSGNTDTQYF.

This clonotype showed up just once. This sequence joins TRBV28 and TRBJ1-1; D may be TRBD1 (5 bases). There are 13 residues in the CDR3. Trimming pared 3 bases from V and 6 bases from J, leaving 11 bases between. Germline CDR1 reads MDHEN; CDR2 reads SYDVKM. As DNA, the CDR3 is TGTGCCAGCAGTTTTCGGGGGTCGGCTGAAGCTTTCTTT. Translation: CASSFRGSAEAFF.

This clonotype has only a few counts. One junction end does not reproduce the germline sequence, and a read error may be involved. The gene calls are TRBV7-9 and TRBJ1-2, with 8 bases aligning to TRBD1. Germline lookup yields CDR1 SEHNR and CDR2 FQNEAQ (reference sequence). This CDR3 has 14 residues. In nucleotides, the CDR3 is TGTGCCAGCCGCTTAGACAGGGGACACTATGGCTACACCTTC. This sequence encodes CASRLDRGHYGYTF.

This clonotype was seen a few times. The V gene is TRBV28, the J gene TRBJ2-7; the D is unclear. CDR3 length: 13 residues. The V end was cut by 5 bases, the J end by 2 bases, with 10 bases between. Germline-derived CDR1 and CDR2 are MDHEN and SYDVKM. CDR3 DNA sequence: TGTGCCAGCAGTCCCGTGATGGCCTACGAGCAGTACGTC. Translated, it gives CASSPVMAYEQYV.

This clonotype was detected ten times or more. This chain links TRBV10-3 with TRBJ1-6; TRBD1 aligns across 7 bases. The CDR3 is 16 amino acids. V dropped 6 bases and J dropped 9; count of bases not matched to a gene: 14. Per germline, CDR1 ENHRY and CDR2 SYGVKD. The CDR3 bases are TGTGCCATCAGCCAAGGGACCGGGACAGCACCTTCACCCCTCCACTTT. As protein: CAISQGTGTAPSPLHF.

This clonotype was picked up a small number of times. The V and J genes are TRBV2 and TRBJ2-2; unclear D gene. V was trimmed by 4 bases and J by 3 bases, leaving 3 bases between them. The CDR3 loop spans 12 amino acids. The germline V gene encodes CDR1 SNHLY and CDR2 FYNNEI. Written as DNA, the CDR3 is TGTGCCAGCAGTGCGGACACCGGGGAGCTGTTTTTT. It translates to CASSADTGELFF.

This chain joins TRBV29-1 and TRBJ2-5; D possibly uses TRBD1 or TRBD2 (5 bases each). This CDR3 comprises 14 residues. V was clipped by 3 bases and J by 5 bases, with 16 bases between them. Germline CDR1 and CDR2: SQVTM and ANQGSEA. CDR3 region: CSVDWGRPGETQYF. For the CDR3, the DNA is TGCAGCGTTGACTGGGGACGGCCAGGGGAGACCCAGTACTTC.

This sequence joins TRBV7-2 and TRBJ2-3; 8 positions agree with TRBD1. Trimming removed 5 bases from V and 2 bases from J; junction bases left unmatched: 6. Germline loops: CDR1 SGHTA, CDR2 FQGNSA. The CDR3 totals 15 residues. DNA for the CDR3: TGTGCCAGCAGCCGCAGGGGGCGAGTCACAGATACGCAGTATTTT. Its protein product is CASSRRGRVTDTQYF.

This clonotype occurred once. This chain connects TRBV12-3 or TRBV12-4 to TRBJ1-3; D call uncertain. V lost 3 bases to trimming and J lost 0 bases, with 12 bases between them. The CDR3 loop spans 16 amino acids. CDR3 DNA: TGTGCCAGCAGTTTGCAGGCCGCGATCTCTGGAAACACCATATATTTT. It specifies CASSLQAAISGNTIYF.

The chain uses TRBV6-4 and TRBJ2-7; 7 bases match TRBD1. The CDR3 extends over 13 amino acids. In germline, CDR1 is MRHNA, CDR2 SNTAGT. Trimming cost V 5 bases and J 7 bases; bases outside gene matches: 8. CDR3 nucleotide sequence: TGTGCCAGCAGTACAGGGGTCAGGGGAGAGCAGTACGTC. It encodes CASSTGVRGEQYV.

V and J are TRBV4-1 and TRBJ2-3; tentatively, D is TRBD1 or TRBD2 (5 bases each). V was clipped by 2 bases and J by 2 bases, with 11 bases between them. The CDR3 covers 15 residues. The germline CDR1 and CDR2 sequences are MGHRA and YSYEKL. CDR3 sequence: CASSQSPGTTDTQYF. The CDR3 DNA sequence: TGCGCCAGCAGCCAATCGCCAGGGACCACAGATACGCAGTATTTT.

This clonotype has a handful of counts. The chain combines TRBV7-9 with TRBJ2-3; no clear D. This CDR3 comprises 14 residues. Trimming stripped 3 bases from V and 2 bases from J, with 9 bases between. CDR1 and CDR2 (germline): SEHNR, FQNEAQ (reference sequence). The CDR3 nucleotides read TGTGCCAGCAGCTTCGGTCTTAACACAGATACGCAGTATTTT. This codes for CASSFGLNTDTQYF. Complete variable domain (other parts from reference TRBV7-9 and TRBJ2-3): DTGVSQNPRHKITKRGQNVTFRCDPISEHNRLYWYRQTLGQGPEFLTYFQNEAQLEKSRLLSDRFSAERPKGSFSTLEIQRTEQGDSAMYLCASSFGLNTDTQYFGPGTRLTVL.

This clonotype occurred a few times. This rearrangement joins TRBV4-1 to TRBJ2-4, with D hard to call. V was shortened by 0 bases and J by 6 bases, with 9 bases between the two germline ends. This CDR3 is 14 amino acids long. Looked up from germline, CDR1 is MGHRA and CDR2 is YSYEKL. CDR3 region: CASSQDRWGNIQYF. CDR3 nucleotides: TGCGCCAGCAGCCAAGATAGGTGGGGAAACATTCAGTACTTC.

This clonotype was observed a handful of times. CDR3 loop: CASDRDYYTGELFF. In DNA form, the CDR3 reads TGTGCCAGCGACCGGGACTACTACACCGGGGAGCTGTTTTTT. The V and J genes are TRBV6-2 or TRBV6-3 and TRBJ2-2; 7 bases agree with TRBD2. This CDR3 has 14 residues. V dropped 8 bases and J dropped 3; count of bases not matched to a gene: 6. CDR1 is MNHEY and CDR2 is SVGEGT in the germline V gene.

The chain is built from TRBV4-2 and TRBJ1-2; a weak D match, TRBD1 (5 bases). Germline-derived CDR1 and CDR2 are LGHNA and YNFKEQ. V was clipped by 0 bases and J by 5 bases, with 10 bases between them. CDR3 length: 14 amino acids. The CDR3 loop reads CASSQEGGEYGYTF. The CDR3 nucleotides are TGTGCCAGCAGCCAAGAGGGGGGGGAATATGGCTACACCTTC.

This clonotype showed up just once. The rearrangement joins TRBV28 to TRBJ1-5, with a possible D match to TRBD1 (5 bases). The germline gives CDR1 MDHEN, CDR2 SYDVKM. The CDR3 is 17 residues long. The V end lost 6 bases, the J end lost 3 bases, and 21 bases lay between the germline ends. The chain's CDR3 is CASRFRGDLLPNQPQHF. The CDR3 DNA reads TGTGCCAGCAGATTTAGGGGAGATCTTCTCCCCAATCAGCCCCAGCATTTT.

The gene calls are TRBV5-6 and TRBJ2-6, with D unclear. Between the trimmed V and J ends, which lost 4 bases and 0 bases, there was a span of 14 bases. Germline CDR1 and CDR2: SGHDT and YYEEEE. The CDR3 runs to 17 residues. CDR3 sequence: CASSHGRFNSGANVLTF. The CDR3 DNA is TGTGCCAGCAGCCATGGGCGATTCAACTCTGGGGCCAACGTCCTGACTTTC.

This clonotype was seen a few times. This rearrangement joins TRBV3-1 to TRBJ1-5; perhaps TRBD1 as D (6 bases). V lost 3 bases and J 6 bases, leaving 18 bases between the germline ends. The CDR3 has 16 residues. Per germline, CDR1 LGHDT and CDR2 YNNKEL (reference sequence). CDR3 sequence (DNA): TGTGCCAGCAGCCAGGGGACGGGGGCGCGGGGTCAGCCCCAGCATTTT. Its protein product is CASSQGTGARGQPQHF.

The rearrangement uses TRBV7-3 and TRBJ2-1, with no clear D. The germline V and J ends were trimmed by 5 bases and 4 bases, with 9 bases remaining between them. The length of the CDR3 is 13 residues. Germline CDR1 reads SGHTA; CDR2 reads FQGTGA. CDR3 sequence: CASSATEYNEQFF. The CDR3 DNA sequence: TGTGCCAGCAGCGCAACAGAATACAATGAGCAGTTCTTC.

This chain joins TRBV6-2 or TRBV6-3 and TRBJ2-2, with a tentative D call TRBD1 (5 bases). This CDR3 has 14 amino acids. From germline, CDR1 is MNHEY and CDR2 SVGEGT. V lost 6 bases, J lost 0 bases, and 8 bases lay in between. DNA for the CDR3: TGTGCCAGCAGGAAGACAGCGAACACCGGGGAGCTGTTTTTT. It codes for CASRKTANTGELFF.

The genes are TRBV24-1 and TRBJ2-3; TRBD2 is a possible D gene (7 bases). The CDR3 sequence is 14 residues long. With 4 bases removed from V and 8 bases from J, the gap between germline ends came to 15 bases. The germline gives CDR1 KGHDR, CDR2 SFDVKD. The CDR3 sequence: CATSEVGGPGTQYF. The CDR3 coding sequence is TGTGCCACCAGTGAAGTGGGGGGGCCGGGTACGCAGTATTTT.

This clonotype has just a few counts. The genes are TRBV18 and TRBJ2-2; D is ambiguous. The CDR3 length is 12 residues. The germline CDR1 and CDR2 sequences are KGHSH and LQKENI. Trimming cost V 4 bases and J 9 bases, with 9 bases left between them. The CDR3: CASSRHGRELFF. CDR3 DNA sequence: TGTGCCAGCTCACGACACGGCCGGGAGCTGTTTTTT.

This clonotype came up a few times. V usage is TRBV28 and J usage is TRBJ2-7; D unresolved. Germline CDR1 reads MDHEN; CDR2 reads SYDVKM. This CDR3 has 13 amino acids. With 7 bases removed from V and 2 bases from J, the gap between germline ends came to 12 bases. The CDR3 DNA reads as TGTGCCAGCATAAGGGCAGGAGCCTACGAGCAGTACGTC. This codes for CASIRAGAYEQYV.

V is TRBV12-3 or TRBV12-4 and J is TRBJ1-5, with 7 bases matching TRBD1. CDR3 length: 14 amino acids. The V and J ends lost 6 bases and 2 bases, in that order; junction bases with no gene match: 4. The CDR3 DNA is TGTGCCAGCAGGTCGGGGACAGGCAATCAGCCCCAGCATTTT. Amino acids: CASRSGTGNQPQHF.

This clonotype was counted a few times. The chain employs TRBV4-3 and TRBJ1-6; D gene unclear. V was trimmed by 0 bases and J by 8 bases, leaving 5 bases between them. The germline CDR1 and CDR2 sequences are LGHNA and YSLEER. The CDR3 covers 13 residues. CDR3: CASSQEDDSPLHF. DNA for the CDR3: TGCGCCAGCAGCCAAGAAGATGATTCACCCCTCCACTTT.

In this sample, this clonotype turned up a few times. This chain joins TRBV14 and TRBJ1-3; 7 positions match TRBD1. Germline V lookup: CDR1 SGHDN, CDR2 FVKESK. There are 15 residues in the CDR3. V lost 2 bases and J lost 4; bases outside the gene matches: 5. In DNA, the CDR3 is TGTGCCAGCAGCCAAAGGGGGCGGAGAGGAAACACCATATATTTT. It encodes CASSQRGRRGNTIYF.

This clonotype was seen a handful of times. The chain combines TRBV5-1 with TRBJ2-3; 8 bases map to TRBD2. CDR1 SGHRS and CDR2 YFSETQ come from the germline V gene. The length of the CDR3 is 15 residues. V gave up 9 bases and J gave up 0 bases; unmatched junction bases: 9. The CDR3 DNA follows: TGCGCCACCTCGGGGGGGACGACTAGCACAGATACGCAGTATTTT. Protein: CATSGGTTSTDTQYF. Together with reference TRBV5-1 and TRBJ2-3, the CDR3 gives the full variable domain: KAGVTQTPRYLIKTRGQQVTLSCSPISGHRSVSWYQQTPGQGLQFLFEYFSETQRNKGNFPGRFSGRQFSNSRSEMNVSTLELGDSALYLCATSGGTTSTDTQYFGPGTRLTVL.